The T cell receptor beta chain under discussion was sequenced for a study of T cell responses to AZD1222 COVID-19 vaccine. The repertoire was sequenced with immunoSEQ multiplex PCR; TCRdb's copy has only in-frame clones and lacks some. The data contain about 140,000 clones, around 93% of them singletons. This CDR3 has 20 amino acids. From germline, CDR1 is KGHSH and CDR2 LQKENI. V lost 3 bases and J lost 4, with 30 bases in between. V is TRBV18 and J is TRBJ1-1, with D hard to call. The input for sequencing was peripheral blood, taken on day 0 of AZD1222 vaccination. The sequence was collected from an adult in good health. This CDR3 is CASSPDTWREHGLRFTEAFF. The CDR3 bases are TGTGCCAGCTCACCCGACACGTGGCGGGAACACGGACTGAGGTTCACTGAAGCTTTCTTT.